The sequence of this T cell receptor beta chain was determined in a study of CD8+CD57+ T cells in acquired aplastic anemia. Across the whole study: An average of roughly 3 ug of DNA was obtained from sorted CD4+ and CD8+ cells. General study findings and limits: A set of about 30 CD8+ CDR3 sequences was shared between patients and controls, and these sequences appeared highly expressed in patients. CD8+ Simpson's diversity in patients was not significantly different from that in controls.

Concerning this clonotype itself: The antigen is not known.

Researchers used genomic DNA as the template to profile TCR beta VDJ and CDR3. MiXCR, applied by TCRdb to the reads, yields one record per CDR3 protein. The sample shows around 430,000 distinct CDR3 sequences, around 30% of them seen only once. Trimming took 4 bases from V and 5 from J, leaving 13 bases between them. Germline V gene data show CDR1 as SGDLS and CDR2 as YYNGEE. This CDR3 has 14 amino acids. All patients picked for sequencing had shown, by flow cytometry, an expansion of CD8+CD57+ cells. The sample consisted of sorted CD4+, CD8+, or CD8+CD57+ T cells (not recorded which) from PBMCs. V is TRBV9 and J is TRBJ1-5, with D possibly TRBD1 on 6 matching bases. The TCR originated in a human donor with aplastic anemia. The CDR3 protein is CASSPQGLDQPQHF. The CDR3 DNA follows: TGTGCCAGCAGCCCACAGGGTTTGGATCAGCCCCAGCATTTT. The full variable domain, rest sourced from reference TRBV9 and TRBJ1-5, is DSGVTQTPKHLITATGQRVTLRCSPRSGDLSVYWYQQSLDQGLQFLIQYYNGEERAKGNILERFSAQQFPDLHSELNLSSLELGDSALYFCASSPQGLDQPQHFGDGTRLSIL.